The 21 T cell receptor beta chains below all came from one sample that was sequenced in a study of T cells in Graves' hyperthyroidism and ophthalmopathy. Amplification of TCR beta CDR3 regions was performed using RNA transcripts as template. RT-PCR in the first round (using the HTBI primer set) targeted the TCR CDR3. TCRdb re-derived calls from the multiplex PCR reads in MiXCR, one entry per CDR3 protein. The profile shows around 300,000 distinct CDR3 sequences, less than 30% of them singletons. Sequenced: blood. The receptors shown here come from a man aged 40-50 years with Graves' hyperthyroidism that later progressed to Graves' ophthalmopathy.

Ten or more counts support this clonotype. The V and J genes are TRBV20-1 and TRBJ2-7, with TRBD2 matching 10 bases. Trimming removed 3 bases from V and 7 bases from J; junction bases left unmatched: 9. The CDR3 has 14 residues. Germline V gene sequence: CDR1 DFQATT, CDR2 SNEGSKA (reference sequence). The chain's CDR3 is CSASPSGRAREQYF. CDR3 DNA sequence: TGCAGTGCTAGCCCTAGCGGGAGAGCAAGGGAGCAGTACTTC.

The chain carries TRBV6-2 or TRBV6-3 and TRBJ1-1; D gene uncertain. Trimming stripped 7 bases from V and 1 base from J, with 7 bases between. The CDR3 spans 12 residues. Per germline, CDR1 MNHEY and CDR2 SVGEGT. The CDR3 loop reads CASKTENTEAFF. CDR3 bases: TGTGCCAGCAAAACGGAGAACACTGAAGCTTTCTTT.

This clonotype has at least ten counts. The chain recombines TRBV28 with TRBJ1-1; 7 bases are a match to TRBD1. The CDR3 covers 12 residues. The V gene's germline CDR1 is MDHEN and CDR2 SYDVKM. The J segment lost 10 bases and the V segment lost 2 bases, leaving 4 bases of the junction unmatched. CDR3 amino acids: CASSLRQGGAFF. The CDR3 DNA is TGTGCCAGCAGTTTAAGGCAGGGGGGAGCTTTCTTT. Drawing the rest from reference TRBV28 and TRBJ1-1, the complete variable domain is DVKVTQSSRYLVKRTGEKVFLECVQDMDHENMFWYRQDPGLGLRLIYFSYDVKMKEKGDIPEGYSVSREKKERFSLILESASTNQTSMYLCASSLRQGGAFFGQGTRLTVV.

This clonotype was recorded many times. The chain carries TRBV6-1 and TRBJ2-7; TRBD1 matches 9 bases. Germline-derived CDR1 and CDR2 are MNHNS and SASEGT. Trimming removed 6 bases from V and 3 bases from J; junction bases left unmatched: 6. The CDR3 sequence is 14 residues long. This CDR3 reads CASRKQGANYEQYF. DNA for the CDR3: TGTGCCAGCAGGAAACAGGGGGCTAACTACGAGCAGTACTTC.

This clonotype came up many times. The rearrangement links TRBV30 to TRBJ1-5, with 8 bases lining up with TRBD1. From germline, CDR1 is GTSNPN and CDR2 SVGIG (reference sequence). V trimming: 4 bases; J trimming: 3 bases; junction bases outside the gene matches: 2. This CDR3 has 13 amino acids. This chain's CDR3 is CAWNRGYNQPQHF. The CDR3 nucleotides are TGTGCCTGGAACAGGGGGTACAATCAGCCCCAGCATTTT.

This clonotype was seen repeatedly, ten times or more. A read error may produce the germline difference seen at one junction end. V usage is TRBV6-1 and J usage is TRBJ1-1; unclear D gene. This CDR3 has 14 residues. The germline gives CDR1 MNHNS, CDR2 SASEGT. The CDR3 reads CASSEGGGSPEVFF. The DNA for the CDR3 is TGTGCCAGCAGTGAGGGTGGTGGGTCACCTGAAGTTTTCTTT.

This chain's CDR3 is CASSSRSSGEETQYF. CDR3 DNA: TGTGCCAGCAGTTCCCGTTCTAGCGGGGAAGAGACCCAGTACTTC. This rearrangement joins TRBV12-3 or TRBV12-4 to TRBJ2-5; TRBD2 matches at 9 bases. The CDR3 contains 15 residues. J was trimmed by 3 bases and V by 4 bases; bases with no gene match: 6.

This clonotype was found many times. V is TRBV29-1 and J is TRBJ2-2, with TRBD2 matching over 7 bases. The CDR3 covers 13 residues. CDR1 SQVTM and CDR2 ANQGSEA come from the germline V gene. The trim removed 7 bases at V and 5 bases at J, leaving 7 bases unmatched. CDR3 amino acids: CSGRGSLTGELFF. CDR3 coding DNA: TGCAGCGGGCGCGGGAGTTTAACCGGGGAGCTGTTTTTT.

This clonotype was counted many times. V is TRBV29-1 and J is TRBJ1-1; 9 bases are a match to TRBD1. This CDR3 has 13 amino acids. Germline V gene sequence: CDR1 SQVTM, CDR2 ANQGSEA. With 6 bases clipped from V and 5 bases from J, the junction kept 7 bases outside the gene matches. The DNA of the CDR3 is TGCAGCGTACGGGGACAGGGTCGTACTGAAGCTTTCTTT. It encodes CSVRGQGRTEAFF. The full variable domain, its missing parts supplied by reference TRBV29-1 and TRBJ1-1, is SAVISQKPSRDICQRGTSLTIQCQVDSQVTMMFWYRQQPGQSLTLIATANQGSEATYESGFVIDKFPISRPNLTFSTLTVSNMSPEDSSIYLCSVRGQGRTEAFFGQGTRLTVV.

This clonotype was found many times. The chain couples TRBV20-1 to TRBJ2-7; 7 bases are a match to TRBD1. The CDR3 has 12 residues. CDR1 and CDR2 (germline): DFQATT, SNEGSKA (reference sequence). J gave up 4 bases and V 3 bases, and 3 bases lay outside the gene matches. The CDR3 spells CSARVRGYEQYF. The DNA for the CDR3 is TGCAGTGCTAGGGTCAGGGGGTACGAGCAGTACTTC.

This clonotype was seen at least ten times. V and J are TRBV2 and TRBJ1-1, with 7 bases that match TRBD1. The CDR3 is 13 amino acids. CDR1 is SNHLY, CDR2 FYNNEI, per germline. V trimming: 4 bases; J trimming: 9 bases; junction bases outside the gene matches: 8. The CDR3 coding sequence is TGTGCCAGCAGTGCGACAGGGAGAACGCAAGCTTTCTTT. This translates into CASSATGRTQAFF. Complete variable domain (other parts from reference TRBV2 and TRBJ1-1): EPEVTQTPSHQVTQMGQEVILRCVPISNHLYFYWYRQILGQKVEFLVSFYNNEISEKSEIFDDQFSVERPDGSNFTLKIRSTKLEDSAMYFCASSATGRTQAFFGQGTRLTVV.

This clonotype was counted ten times or more. The rearrangement uses TRBV7-8 and TRBJ2-5, with D perhaps TRBD1 or TRBD2 (6 bases each). This CDR3 region has 15 residues. Per germline, CDR1 SGHVS and CDR2 FQNEAQ. V gave up 2 bases and J gave up 5 bases, with 15 bases separating them. CDR3 bases: TGTGCCAGCAGCTTAAACAGGGTTGCGGGGGAGACCCAGTACTTC. Protein: CASSLNRVAGETQYF.

The chain has TRBV6-5 and TRBJ1-2; D not certain. V was shortened by 2 bases and J by 2 bases, with 9 bases between the two germline ends. CDR1 is MNHEY, CDR2 SVGAGI, per germline. This CDR3 region has 14 residues. CDR3 region: CASSYAGGNYGYTF. CDR3 DNA: TGTGCCAGCAGTTACGCGGGCGGAAACTATGGCTACACCTTC.

This rearrangement joins TRBV4-1 to TRBJ2-7; 8 positions agree with TRBD2. CDR3 length: 15 amino acids. The germline V gene encodes CDR1 MGHRA and CDR2 YSYEKL. The trim removed 2 bases at V and 6 bases at J, leaving 9 bases unmatched. The CDR3 region has the DNA TGCGCCAGCAGCCAATGGCCAGCGGGAGTAGGCGAGCAGTACTTC. Translation: CASSQWPAGVGEQYF.

This clonotype was counted many times. The J gene is TRBJ1-5, the V gene TRBV28, with D perhaps matching TRBD1 (6 bases). The germline V gene encodes CDR1 MDHEN and CDR2 SYDVKM. V was trimmed by 6 bases and J by 3 bases, leaving 9 bases between them. There are 13 residues in the CDR3. CDR3 residues: CASRTGSNQPQHF. The CDR3, as DNA: TGTGCCAGCAGGACAGGTTCCAATCAGCCCCAGCATTTT.

This sequence joins TRBV28 and TRBJ1-1, with TRBD1 as a possible D gene (5 bases). The CDR3 contains 14 residues. V lost 5 bases to trimming and J lost 6 bases, with 16 bases between them. Germline V gives CDR1 MDHEN, CDR2 SYDVKM. CDR3 protein: CASSVGTWGPEAFF. The CDR3 DNA follows: TGTGCCAGCAGTGTAGGGACCTGGGGCCCTGAAGCTTTCTTT.

This clonotype was counted many times. The chain recombines TRBV10-3 with TRBJ2-1, with D tentatively TRBD2 (6 bases). Germline V gene lookup returns CDR1 ENHRY and CDR2 SYGVKD. CDR3 length equals 17 residues. V dropped 2 bases and J dropped 4 bases, with 18 bases sitting between them. The CDR3 bases are TGTGCCATCAGTGAGCGAGACCGGGCGGGACCATACAATGAGCAGTTCTTC. Translated: CAISERDRAGPYNEQFF.

This clonotype occurred many times. The chain employs TRBV7-9 and TRBJ2-7; D call uncertain. Trimming pared 4 bases from V and 5 bases from J, leaving 15 bases between. This CDR3 comprises 14 residues. Germline V lookup: CDR1 SEHNR, CDR2 FQNEAQ (reference sequence). The CDR3 DNA reads as TGTGCCAGCAGCTCAGACGCGTACAAGGACGAGCAGTACTTC. The encoded protein is CASSSDAYKDEQYF.

The chain is built from TRBV28 and TRBJ1-1; perhaps TRBD1 as D (5 bases). V was shortened by 6 bases and J by 1 base, with 15 bases between the two germline ends. The CDR3 has 15 amino acids. The germline V gene has CDR1 MDHEN and CDR2 SYDVKM. The CDR3 spells CASRPPGRPNTEAFF. For the CDR3, the DNA is TGTGCCAGCAGACCACCGGGACGGCCGAACACTGAAGCTTTCTTT.

This clonotype was detected many times. The J gene is TRBJ2-7, the V gene TRBV12-3 or TRBV12-4, with 8 bases identical to TRBD2. The CDR3 loop spans 15 amino acids. V was clipped by 2 bases and J by 1 base; unmatched bases: 4. The CDR3 DNA follows: TGTGCCAGCAGTTTATCCCCTAGCGGGTCCTACGAGCAGTACTTC. Its protein is CASSLSPSGSYEQYF.

This clonotype was seen repeatedly, ten times or more. The chain links TRBV28 to TRBJ2-5; TRBD2 matches 13 bases. J gave up 1 base and V 5 bases, and 10 bases lay outside the gene matches. The CDR3 extends over 18 amino acids. Germline assignment: CDR1 MDHEN and CDR2 SYDVKM. CDR3 DNA sequence: TGTGCCAGCAGTCCAAGACTAGCGGGAGGAGGACGCCAAGAGACCCAGTACTTC. This translates into CASSPRLAGGGRQETQYF.